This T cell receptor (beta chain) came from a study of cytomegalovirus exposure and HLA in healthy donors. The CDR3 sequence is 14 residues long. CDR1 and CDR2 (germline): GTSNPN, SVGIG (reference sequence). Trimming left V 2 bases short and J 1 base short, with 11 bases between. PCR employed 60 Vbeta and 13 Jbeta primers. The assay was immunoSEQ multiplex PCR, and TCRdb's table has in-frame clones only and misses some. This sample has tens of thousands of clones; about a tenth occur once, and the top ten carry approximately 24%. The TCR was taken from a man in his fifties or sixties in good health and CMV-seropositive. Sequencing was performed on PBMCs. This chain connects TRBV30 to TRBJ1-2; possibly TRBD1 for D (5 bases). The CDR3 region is CAWSPDRLNYGYTF. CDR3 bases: TGTGCCTGGAGTCCCGACAGACTTAACTATGGCTACACCTTC.